Shown below are 20 T cell receptor beta chains from a single sample sequenced in a study of blood T cell repertoires in COVID-19. Assay: immunoSEQ multiplex PCR; the TCRdb copy retains only in-frame clones and omits some. The sample lists 210,000 or so clones, approximately 90% occurring once. Sequencing was done on a sample of peripheral blood. All receptors come from a man over 45 with acute or convalescent COVID-19.

The chain carries TRBV7-2 and TRBJ1-2, with 7 bases aligning to TRBD1. The CDR3 is made up of 17 amino acids. From germline, CDR1 is SGHTA and CDR2 FQGNSA. V was pared by 5 bases and J by 4 bases, with 16 bases of the junction left unmatched. CDR3 region: CASSPPGQTVGSYGYTF. CDR3 DNA sequence: TGTGCCAGCAGCCCCCCGGGACAGACGGTGGGCTCCTATGGCTACACCTTC.

The V and J genes are TRBV11-2 and TRBJ2-5, with 9 positions matching TRBD1. The junction had 10 bases not matched to a gene; V was cut back by 4 bases and J by 4 bases. This CDR3 contains 16 residues. Per germline, CDR1 SGHAT and CDR2 FQNNGV. CDR3 sequence (DNA): TGTGCCAGCAGCTCAGAGGGACAGGGCCTACGAGAGACCCAGTACTTC. Translation: CASSSEGQGLRETQYF.

Only one count was recorded for this clone. The V and J genes are TRBV18 and TRBJ1-3, with 10 bases aligning to TRBD1. Germline CDR1 is KGHSH and CDR2 is LQKENI. The CDR3 consists of 18 residues. The J segment lost 6 bases and the V segment lost 2 bases, leaving 13 bases of the junction unmatched. Here the CDR3 DNA reads TGTGCCAGCTCACCAAGGCCTTCGAGGACAGGGGGGGAAAACACCATATATTTT. Translating it yields CASSPRPSRTGGENTIYF. The whole variable domain, filled in from reference TRBV18 and TRBJ1-3, reads NAGVMQNPRHLVRRRGQEARLRCSPMKGHSHVYWYRQLPEEGLKFMVYLQKENIIDESGMPKERFSAEFPKEGPSILRIQQVVRGDSAAYFCASSPRPSRTGGENTIYFGEGSWLTVV.

The genes are TRBV24-1 and TRBJ2-3, with 9 nucleotides matching TRBD1. After removal of 5 bases from V and 4 bases from J, the junction contained 6 bases not matched to a gene. Germline CDR1 reads KGHDR; CDR2 reads SFDVKD. The CDR3 runs to 15 residues. The CDR3 sequence is CATSGDRAHPDTQYF. In DNA, the CDR3 is TGTGCCACCAGTGGGGACAGGGCCCACCCAGATACGCAGTATTTT.

This clone was found once. The chain uses TRBV2 and TRBJ1-1; D not certain. The germline V and J ends were trimmed by 6 bases and 1 base, with 9 bases remaining between them. Germline assignment: CDR1 SNHLY and CDR2 FYNNEI. The CDR3 extends over 13 amino acids. CDR3 sequence reads: CASSFTENTEAFF. Here the CDR3 DNA reads TGTGCCAGCAGCTTCACAGAGAACACTGAAGCTTTCTTT.

Notes on this clone: The junction and the germline gene differ at one end; a read error may be behind it. The chain uses TRBV27 and TRBJ2-2; 10 nucleotides match TRBD2. CDR3 size: 18 residues. The germline V gene encodes CDR1 MNHEY and CDR2 SMNVEV (reference sequence). CDR3 DNA sequence: TGTGCCAGCACTTTAGCGGGGGGCAACCCACAGGGCACCGGGGAGCTGTTTTTT. Protein: CASTLAGGNPQGTGELFF.

The rearrangement joins TRBV30 to TRBJ2-5, with D perhaps matching TRBD2 (6 bases). The germline CDR1 and CDR2 sequences are GTSNPN and SVGIG (reference sequence). Trimming left V 2 bases short and J 5 bases short, with 18 bases between. The CDR3 extends over 15 amino acids. CDR3 amino acids: CAWSQLAVRQETQYF. The CDR3 DNA sequence: TGTGCCTGGAGTCAACTAGCCGTAAGGCAGGAGACCCAGTACTTC.

J is TRBJ1-3 and V is TRBV10-2; unclear D gene. The CDR3 covers 14 residues. The germline V gene encodes CDR1 WSHSY and CDR2 SAAADI. Between the trimmed V and J ends, which lost 6 bases and 9 bases, there was a span of 18 bases. The CDR3 spells CASRVGPQVGTIYF. The CDR3 coding sequence is TGCGCCAGCAGGGTTGGCCCCCAGGTCGGCACCATATATTTT.

The chain is built from TRBV7-2 and TRBJ1-6; D is unclear. There are 13 residues in the CDR3. V was shortened by 1 base and J by 10 bases, with 8 bases between the two germline ends. Germline V CDR1 and CDR2: SGHTA, FQGNSA. CDR3 sequence (DNA): TGTGCCAGCAGCTTAGTGGTGCGGTCACCCCTCCACTTT. Residues: CASSLVVRSPLHF.

The chain links TRBV5-1 to TRBJ2-5; 7 bases fit TRBD2. The germline gives CDR1 SGHRS, CDR2 YFSETQ. V gave up 0 bases and J gave up 2 bases; unmatched junction bases: 7. CDR3 length: 16 amino acids. DNA for the CDR3: TGCGCCAGCAGCTTGGCCGGAGTAGCGGGTCAAGAGACCCAGTACTTC. Amino acid sequence: CASSLAGVAGQETQYF.

In this sample, this clone turned up a few times. The rearrangement joins TRBV24-1 to TRBJ1-1; TRBD1 aligns across 8 bases. The CDR3 is 15 residues long. Germline-derived CDR1 and CDR2 are KGHDR and SFDVKD. J gave up 1 base and V 12 bases, and 12 bases lay outside the gene matches. In DNA, the CDR3 is TGTGCCCCGGTACAGGGGGTTTCAGAGAACACTGAAGCTTTCTTT. This translates into CAPVQGVSENTEAFF.

The genes are TRBV2 and TRBJ1-2; D gene ambiguous. CDR3 size: 14 residues. Trimming removed 0 bases from V and 6 bases from J, with 11 bases in between. Germline assignment: CDR1 SNHLY and CDR2 FYNNEI. CDR3 sequence (DNA): TGTGCCAGCAGTGAAGCTCGCAGGCCGGATGGCTACACCTTC. This translates into CASSEARRPDGYTF.

The rearrangement links TRBV19 to TRBJ1-6, with TRBD1 matching over 8 bases. V shed 6 bases and J 7 bases; nucleotides not matched to a gene: 5. The CDR3 totals 14 residues. Germline V gene sequence: CDR1 LNHDA, CDR2 SQIVND (reference sequence). The DNA of the CDR3 is TGTGCCAGTAGCCGGGACAGGCCGAATTCACCCCTCCACTTT. This encodes CASSRDRPNSPLHF.

This chain uses TRBV18 with TRBJ1-1; 9 nucleotides match TRBD1. Trimming took 3 bases from V and 4 from J; bases not matched to a gene: 6. From germline, CDR1 is KGHSH and CDR2 LQKENI. The CDR3 totals 15 residues. In DNA, the CDR3 is TGTGCCAGCTCACCCTCAATGGACAGGGGCACTGAAGCTTTCTTT. Translating gives CASSPSMDRGTEAFF.

The chain joins TRBV6-5 to TRBJ2-1; a possible D gene is TRBD1 (6 bases). Germline V gene data show CDR1 as MNHEY and CDR2 as SVGAGI. CDR3 length equals 13 residues. Trimming took off 6 bases at V and 1 base at J, with 7 bases between the two ends. CDR3 nucleotide sequence: TGTGCCAGCAGACAGGGTTCCTACAATGAGCAGTTCTTC. Protein sequence: CASRQGSYNEQFF.

This clone was seen a single time. Distinct nucleotide sequences in the sample also encode this CDR3. The rearrangement uses TRBV18 and TRBJ2-7, with D uncertain. This CDR3 spans 14 amino acids. Germline V lookup: CDR1 KGHSH, CDR2 LQKENI. Trimming took 3 bases from V and 0 from J, leaving 9 bases between them. CDR3 protein: CASSPGTGSYEQYF. The CDR3 DNA reads as TGTGCCAGCTCACCCGGCACGGGCTCCTACGAGCAGTACTTC.

The rearrangement links TRBV10-1 to TRBJ2-1; 10 bases match TRBD2. V dropped 0 bases and J dropped 15; count of bases not matched to a gene: 14. The CDR3 covers 16 residues. Germline V gene data show CDR1 as WNHNN and CDR2 as SYGVQD (reference sequence). The CDR3 DNA is TGCGCCAGCAGTGAGTCGGGACTAGCGAATGGTACACCAGTGTTCTTC. It is translated as CASSESGLANGTPVFF.

The rearrangement links TRBV20-1 to TRBJ1-2, with D possibly being TRBD1 (5 bases). The germline V and J ends were trimmed by 3 bases and 5 bases, with 22 bases remaining between them. The CDR3 sequence is 16 residues long. Per germline, CDR1 DFQATT and CDR2 SNEGSKA (reference sequence). Written as DNA, the CDR3 is TGCAGTGCTAGTCGCACCGGGACTGGAGCAGGGTATGGCTACACCTTC. Translated, it gives CSASRTGTGAGYGYTF.

The chain combines TRBV5-1 with TRBJ2-7; 13 bases fit TRBD2. From germline, CDR1 is SGHRS and CDR2 YFSETQ. The junction had 7 bases not matched to a gene; V was cut back by 3 bases and J by 4 bases. The CDR3 covers 16 residues. CDR3 region: CASSWGTSGVLYEQYF. CDR3 in DNA: TGCGCCAGCAGCTGGGGGACTAGCGGGGTCCTATACGAGCAGTACTTC.

This rearrangement joins TRBV11-1 to TRBJ2-7; tentatively, D is TRBD2 (6 bases). Deletions cut 2 bases from V and 3 bases from J, with 11 bases between. This CDR3 contains 14 residues. Germline assignment: CDR1 SGHAT and CDR2 FQDESV (reference sequence). CDR3 nucleotide sequence: TGTGCCAGCAGCTTACGGGGGAACTACTACGAGCAGTACTTC. Translation gives CASSLRGNYYEQYF. The full variable domain, in which reference TRBV11-1 and TRBJ2-7 provide the parts outside the CDR3, is EAEVAQSPRYKITEKSQAVAFWCDPISGHATLYWYRQILGQGPELLVQFQDESVVDDSQLPKDRFSAERLKGVDSTLKIQPAELGDSAMYLCASSLRGNYYEQYFGPGTRLTVT.